A selection of T cell receptor beta chains follows, all from one sample in a study of cytomegalovirus exposure and HLA in healthy donors. TCRdb keeps only in-frame clones here, not all; method: immunoSEQ multiplex PCR. The sample's table shows some 80,000 clones. The sequenced material came from PBMCs. The source is a young woman in good health and CMV-seronegative. CDR3s include the opening cysteine and the closing phenylalanine or tryptophan. The order of the fields is D gene, J gene, V gene, CDR3 protein, CDR3 DNA. The D gene is left open where the match is weak.

TRBD2,TRBJ2-7,TRBV9,CASSPRLAGNYEQYF,TGTGCCAGCAGCCCCAGACTAGCGGGAAACTACGAGCAGTACTTC
NA,TRBJ1-6,TRBV15,CATSGRQGPPKFNSPLHF,TGTGCCACCTCCGGGCGGCAGGGGCCGCCAAAATTCAATTCACCCCTCCACTTT
NA,TRBJ1-3,TRBV15,CATSRSPGQISGNTIYF,TGTGCCACCAGCAGATCACCGGGACAAATCTCTGGAAACACCATATATTTT
NA,TRBJ2-5,TRBV7-6,CASSLVGGQETQYF,TGTGCCAGCAGCTTAGTAGGGGGACAAGAGACCCAGTACTTC
TRBD1,TRBJ1-3,TRBV7-9,CASSYGTGGTGNTIYF,TGTGCCAGCAGCTACGGGACAGGGGGCACTGGAAACACCATATATTTT
TRBD2,TRBJ2-1,TRBV18,CASSPRTSVPEQFF,TGTGCCAGCTCACCGAGGACTAGCGTGCCTGAGCAGTTCTTC
TRBD1,TRBJ1-1,TRBV5-4,CASSFRDRDTEAFF,TGTGCCAGCAGCTTCCGGGACAGGGACACTGAAGCTTTCTTT
TRBD1,TRBJ1-5,TRBV7-9,CASSSGQGDSNQPQHF,TGTGCCAGCAGCAGCGGGCAGGGGGACAGCAATCAGCCCCAGCATTTT
NA,TRBJ1-1,TRBV25-1,CASSGLNTEAFF,TGTGCCAGCTCAGGTCTGAACACTGAAGCTTTCTTT
NA,TRBJ1-1,TRBV30,CAWNLPTNTEAFF,TGTGCCTGGAATCTTCCCACAAACACTGAAGCTTTCTTT
NA,TRBJ2-7,TRBV7-9,CASSSVGSSYEQYF,TGTGCCAGCAGCTCGGTAGGTAGCAGCTACGAGCAGTACTTC
NA,TRBJ1-5,TRBV19,CASSINRLYSNQPQHF,TGTGCCAGTAGTATTAATCGGTTATATAGCAATCAGCCCCAGCATTTT
TRBD1,TRBJ1-6,TRBV4-1,CASSSYRDRGNSPLHF,TGCGCCAGCAGCTCTTACCGGGACAGGGGTAATTCACCCCTCCACTTT
TRBD1,TRBJ2-7,TRBV5-6,CASSLVGQGAREQYF,TGTGCCAGCAGCTTGGTGGGGCAGGGGGCTCGCGAGCAGTACTTC
NA,TRBJ2-5,TRBV5-5,CASSPSTVQETQYF,TGTGCCAGCAGCCCAAGTACAGTCCAAGAGACCCAGTACTTC
NA,TRBJ1-5,TRBV19,CASSLRESSNQPQHF,TGTGCCAGTAGTCTTAGAGAATCCAGCAATCAGCCCCAGCATTTT
NA,TRBJ2-7,TRBV5-1,CASSYRDSYEQYF,TGCGCCAGCAGCTACCGGGACTCCTACGAGCAGTACTTC
NA,TRBJ2-7,TRBV2,CASMRSGQARSYEQYF,TGTGCCAGCATGCGTAGCGGCCAGGCGAGGTCCTACGAGCAGTACTTC
NA,TRBJ1-1,TRBV7-9,CASSLEQGSRTEAFF,TGTGCCAGCAGCTTGGAGCAGGGTTCGCGAACTGAAGCTTTCTTT
NA,TRBJ1-2,TRBV11-2,CASSPGMRPNYGYTF,TGTGCCAGCAGCCCCGGAATGAGGCCCAACTATGGCTACACCTTC
NA,TRBJ1-2,TRBV29-1,CSVEEGGPNGYTF,TGCAGCGTTGAAGAGGGGGGGCCCAATGGCTACACCTTC
NA,TRBJ2-3,TRBV5-1,CASSPGLLSGTDTQYF,TGCGCCAGCAGCCCCGGACTCCTCTCGGGGACAGATACGCAGTATTTT
TRBD2,TRBJ2-1,TRBV29-1,CSGGGSSDNEQFF,TGCAGCGGCGGGGGGAGCTCCGACAATGAGCAGTTCTTC
TRBD1,TRBJ1-1,TRBV30,CAWSGSTGVTEAFF,TGTGCCTGGAGTGGATCCACAGGGGTCACTGAAGCTTTCTTT
TRBD1,TRBJ1-2,TRBV4-1,CASSQFGQGGGYTF,TGCGCCAGCAGCCAGTTCGGACAGGGAGGCGGCTACACCTTC
NA,TRBJ1-1,TRBV6-1,CASRGTKRNTEAFF,TGTGCCAGCAGGGGCACAAAACGGAACACTGAAGCTTTCTTT
NA,TRBJ2-7,TRBV5-1,CASSLDGSAYEQYF,TGCGCCAGCAGCTTGGACGGCAGCGCCTACGAGCAGTACTTC
NA,TRBJ2-7,TRBV5-1,CASSSSLGQIPSEQYF,TGCGCCAGCAGCTCCTCGTTGGGACAAATTCCATCCGAGCAGTACTTC
TRBD1,TRBJ1-1,TRBV28,CASSLWTGGNTEAFF,TGTGCCAGCAGTTTATGGACAGGGGGGAACACTGAAGCTTTCTTT
TRBD1,TRBJ2-7,TRBV6-1,CASSGRQGLTLGQYF,TGTGCCAGCAGTGGACGACAGGGTCTAACTTTGGGGCAGTACTTC
NA,TRBJ1-6,TRBV19,CASSLRGRQSSYNSPLHF,TGTGCCAGTAGTTTAAGGGGCAGGCAAAGCTCCTATAATTCACCCCTCCACTTT
TRBD1,TRBJ1-2,TRBV19,CASSERTGNDGAHGYTF,TGTGCCAGTAGTGAGCGGACAGGGAATGATGGGGCCCATGGCTACACCTTC
TRBD2,TRBJ2-1,TRBV4-1,CASSQDRTRGHNEQFF,TGCGCCAGCAGCCAAGACCGGACTAGGGGCCACAATGAGCAGTTCTTC